A single sample is the source of the 12 T cell receptor beta chains below, sequenced in a study of somatic mutations in cytotoxic T cells in rheumatoid arthritis. Sequencing used immunoSEQ multiplex PCR; TCRdb keeps in-frame clones, though not all of them. This sample yields approximately 9,400 clones, of which 70% to 90% are seen a single time; 0.85% to 1.4% belongs to the top ten. Sequenced material: CD4+ T cells sorted from blood. The receptors come from a woman aged 18-29 years with rheumatoid arthritis.

In its sample, this clone was seen once. This rearrangement joins TRBV27 to TRBJ2-7; TRBD1 aligns across 7 bases. This CDR3 region has 15 residues. Per the germline V gene, CDR1 is MNHEY and CDR2 is SMNVEV (reference sequence). Losses at the gene ends were 6 bases for V and 7 bases for J; bases not matched to a gene: 15. CDR3 protein: CASSLLGQIQGEQYF. The CDR3, as DNA: TGTGCCAGCAGCCTCCTGGGACAGATCCAAGGGGAGCAGTACTTC.

This chain's CDR3 is CASSLVAAYNEQFF. The CDR3, as DNA: TGTGCCAGCAGCTTAGTAGCAGCCTACAATGAGCAGTTCTTC. The chain combines TRBV7-8 with TRBJ2-1; D is undetermined. Germline V gives CDR1 SGHVS, CDR2 FQNEAQ. The CDR3 length is 14 residues. Between the trimmed V and J ends, which lost 1 base and 2 bases, there was a span of 6 bases. The variable domain in full, with the rest retrieved from reference TRBV7-8 and TRBJ2-1, is GAGVSQSPRYKVAKRGQDVALRCDPISGHVSLFWYQQALGQGPEFLTYFQNEAQLDKSGLPSDRFFAERPEGSVSTLKIQRTQQEDSAVYLCASSLVAAYNEQFFGPGTRLTVL.

The J gene is TRBJ2-7, the V gene TRBV4-1; the D gene is possibly TRBD1 (5 bases). The CDR3 has 15 residues. Trimming left V 0 bases short and J 2 bases short, with 11 bases between. Germline-derived CDR1 and CDR2 are MGHRA and YSYEKL. The CDR3 nucleotides read TGCGCCAGCAGCCAAGATATAGGGGTAGCCTACGAGCAGTACTTC. It specifies CASSQDIGVAYEQYF.

The chain uses TRBV19 and TRBJ2-7, with TRBD2 identical over 9 bases. The CDR3 extends over 13 amino acids. V gave up 4 bases and J gave up 6 bases; unmatched junction bases: 4. Looked up from germline, CDR1 is LNHDA and CDR2 is SQIVND (reference sequence). The CDR3 nucleotides read TGTGCCAGTAGTAGGGGACTAGCCCGCGAGCAGTACTTC. Translated: CASSRGLAREQYF. The full variable domain, its missing parts supplied by reference TRBV19 and TRBJ2-7, is DGGITQSPKYLFRKEGQNVTLSCEQNLNHDAMYWYRQDPGQGLRLIYYSQIVNDFQKGDIAEGYSVSREKKESFPLTVTSAQKNPTAFYLCASSRGLAREQYFGPGTRLTVT.

V usage is TRBV7-2 and J usage is TRBJ2-7; 9 nucleotides agree with TRBD2. Germline values: CDR1 SGHTA, CDR2 FQGNSA. Trimming cost V 5 bases and J 3 bases; bases outside gene matches: 5. The CDR3 extends over 14 amino acids. The CDR3 spells CASSPSGAVYEQYF. The CDR3 region has the DNA TGTGCCAGCAGCCCTAGCGGGGCAGTCTACGAGCAGTACTTC.

This clone appeared a single time. The V gene is TRBV5-1, the J gene TRBJ2-2; 7 bases agree with TRBD1. The CDR3 length is 15 residues. Germline V gene sequence: CDR1 SGHRS, CDR2 YFSETQ. V was pared by 7 bases and J by 3 bases, with 9 bases of the junction left unmatched. The CDR3 sequence: CASGWGQGDTGELFF. CDR3 DNA: TGCGCCAGCGGCTGGGGTCAGGGGGACACCGGGGAGCTGTTTTTT.

CDR3 DNA sequence: TGTGCCAGCAGCTTAGGCAACAGGTACAATGAGCAGTTCTTC. The encoded protein is CASSLGNRYNEQFF. The chain links TRBV11-2 to TRBJ2-1; D possibly corresponds to TRBD1 (5 bases). Trimming took off 1 base at V and 4 bases at J, with 8 bases between the two ends. CDR3 length equals 14 residues. Germline V gene lookup returns CDR1 SGHAT and CDR2 FQNNGV.

J is TRBJ1-2 and V is TRBV7-8, with 7 positions matching TRBD1. V lost 1 base to trimming and J lost 2 bases; unmatched junction nucleotides: 1. CDR3 length: 14 residues. The V gene's germline CDR1 is SGHVS and CDR2 FQNEAQ. In DNA, the CDR3 is TGTGCCAGCAGCTTAGTCAGGGGGAACTATGGCTACACCTTC. Residues: CASSLVRGNYGYTF.

This clone was detected a few times. The genes are TRBV30 and TRBJ1-5; TRBD1 might be the D (6 bases). The V end lost 3 bases, the J end lost 3 bases, and 9 bases lay between the germline ends. This CDR3 is 13 amino acids long. Germline CDR1 is GTSNPN and CDR2 is SVGIG (reference sequence). The CDR3 reads CAWSRDTNQPQHF. CDR3 DNA sequence: TGTGCCTGGAGCCGGGACACCAATCAGCCCCAGCATTTT.

This clone has only a few counts. The chain joins TRBV4-1 to TRBJ1-5, with 9 bases aligning to TRBD1. CDR1 and CDR2 from the germline V gene are MGHRA and YSYEKL. The J segment lost 7 bases and the V segment lost 3 bases, leaving 13 bases of the junction unmatched. The CDR3 extends over 17 amino acids. CDR3 residues: CASSQEPKQGARQPQHF. In DNA, the CDR3 is TGCGCCAGCAGCCAGGAGCCCAAACAGGGGGCACGGCAGCCCCAGCATTTT.

This clone was seen more than once but under ten times. The rearrangement uses TRBV4-1 and TRBJ2-7; tentative D call: TRBD1 (6 bases). The CDR3 sequence is 17 residues long. Trimming removed 0 bases from V and 0 bases from J, with 15 bases in between. Per germline, CDR1 MGHRA and CDR2 YSYEKL. CDR3 sequence: CASSQDRWQGSSYEQYF. The CDR3 bases are TGCGCCAGCAGCCAAGATCGGTGGCAGGGGAGCTCCTACGAGCAGTACTTC.

The J gene is TRBJ1-1, the V gene TRBV15; unclear D gene. This CDR3 comprises 14 residues. V lost 2 bases and J lost 1, with 8 bases in between. The germline V gene encodes CDR1 LNHNV and CDR2 YYDKDF (reference sequence). CDR3 nucleotide sequence: TGTGCCACCAGCAGAAAGACATCGAACACTGAAGCTTTCTTT. Translating it yields CATSRKTSNTEAFF.